The clone carrying this T cell receptor beta chain was seen a handful of times. What it binds is unknown. This CDR3 comprises 13 residues. CDR1 is LNHDA, CDR2 SQIVND, per germline (reference sequence). With 5 bases removed from V and 1 base from J, the gap between germline ends came to 8 bases. The data stem from a study of post-analysis software for immune sequencing data. Presence of unique molecular identifiers characterized the TCR beta cDNA libraries. Each CDR3 protein gets one entry after TCRdb re-called the PCR reads with MiXCR. Among roughly 540,000 distinct CDR3 sequences listed, 30% to 40% were seen once. Study conclusions and caveats: Elevated frequency relative to controls characterized four or five TRBV segments in patients, TRBV5-6, TRBV5-1 and TRBV20-1 among them.

The origin of this receptor is a girl aged 2-17 years with multiple sclerosis. Sequencing used blood. The V gene is TRBV19, the J gene TRBJ2-5, with a possible D match to TRBD1 (6 bases). CDR3 nucleotide sequence: TGTGCCAGTAGTTGGACAGCCCAAGAGACCCAGTACTTC. Encoded protein: CASSWTAQETQYF. Together with reference TRBV19 and TRBJ2-5, the CDR3 gives the full variable domain: DGGITQSPKYLFRKEGQNVTLSCEQNLNHDAMYWYRQDPGQGLRLIYYSQIVNDFQKGDIAEGYSVSREKKESFPLTVTSAQKNPTAFYLCASSWTAQETQYFGPGTRLLVL.